This T cell receptor (beta chain) was recovered during a study of CD8 T cells in Susac syndrome. Susac syndrome patients met recently defined diagnostic criteria for definite or probable disease. The CDR3 contains 12 residues. Looked up from germline, CDR1 is GTSNPN and CDR2 is SVGIG (reference sequence). Trimming took off 7 bases at V and 2 bases at J, with 11 bases between the two ends. The RNA input was about 0.45 to 1 ug, and it was reverse transcribed with random hexamers. The method of amplification for TCR beta CDR3 was immunoSEQ multiplex PCR, covering 54 Vbeta and 13 Jbeta. TCRdb reanalysed the immunoSEQ multiplex PCR reads using MiXCR and keeps one entry per CDR3 protein. The data hold around 200,000 distinct CDR3 sequences, with roughly 94% observed a single time.

The receptor was isolated from a human donor with Susac syndrome. This chain connects TRBV30 to TRBJ2-5, with D hard to call. What was sequenced was CD4+ T cells from PBMCs. The CDR3 sequence is CAYTAVQETQYF. DNA for the CDR3: TGTGCCTATACGGCCGTTCAAGAGACCCAGTACTTC.